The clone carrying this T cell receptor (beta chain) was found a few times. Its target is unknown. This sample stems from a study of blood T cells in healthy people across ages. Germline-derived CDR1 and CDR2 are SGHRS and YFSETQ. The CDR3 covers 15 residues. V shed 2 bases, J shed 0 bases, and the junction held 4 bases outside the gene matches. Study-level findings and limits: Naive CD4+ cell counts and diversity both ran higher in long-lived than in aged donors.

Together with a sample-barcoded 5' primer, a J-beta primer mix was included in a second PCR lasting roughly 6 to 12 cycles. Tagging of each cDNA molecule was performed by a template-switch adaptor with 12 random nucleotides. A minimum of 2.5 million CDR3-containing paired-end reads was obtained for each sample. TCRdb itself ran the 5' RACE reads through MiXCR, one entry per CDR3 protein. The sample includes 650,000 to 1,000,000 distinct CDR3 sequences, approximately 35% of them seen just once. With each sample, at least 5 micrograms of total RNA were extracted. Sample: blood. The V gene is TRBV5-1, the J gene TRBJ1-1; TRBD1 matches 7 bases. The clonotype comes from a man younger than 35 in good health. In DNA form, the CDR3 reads TGCGCCAGCAGCTTCGTACAGGGGATGAACACTGAAGCTTTCTTT. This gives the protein CASSFVQGMNTEAFF.